In its sample, the clone carrying this T cell receptor (beta chain) was seen many times. No antigen is known for it. This CDR3 has 13 amino acids. The V segment lost 6 bases and the J segment 8 bases; nucleotides outside the gene matches: 3. Per the germline V gene, CDR1 is MNHNS and CDR2 is SASEGT. Study conclusions and caveats: In terms of TCR gene usage, tumor memory CD4+ T cells clustered together with blood and lymph node memory CD4+ cells, as well as with lymph node naive CD4+ cells.

Constant-region reverse primers amplified full-length variable regions, followed by semi-nested Nested Universal Primer A PCR. MiXCR, run by TCRdb on the 5' RACE reads, gives a single entry per CDR3 protein. Seen here are about 40,000 distinct CDR3 sequences, under 20% observed once, and the top ten hold around 2.8%. V usage is TRBV6-1 and J usage is TRBJ1-6; 8 positions agree with TRBD1. The sequence came from a female donor with breast cancer. Sequenced material: naive CD4+ T cells sorted from a lymph node. Subset meaning: naive CD4+ T cells, CD4+CD45RA+CD25-. The CDR3 nucleotides read TGTGCCAGCAGGGGACAGGCGGATTCACCCCTCCACTTT. Translated, it gives CASRGQADSPLHF.